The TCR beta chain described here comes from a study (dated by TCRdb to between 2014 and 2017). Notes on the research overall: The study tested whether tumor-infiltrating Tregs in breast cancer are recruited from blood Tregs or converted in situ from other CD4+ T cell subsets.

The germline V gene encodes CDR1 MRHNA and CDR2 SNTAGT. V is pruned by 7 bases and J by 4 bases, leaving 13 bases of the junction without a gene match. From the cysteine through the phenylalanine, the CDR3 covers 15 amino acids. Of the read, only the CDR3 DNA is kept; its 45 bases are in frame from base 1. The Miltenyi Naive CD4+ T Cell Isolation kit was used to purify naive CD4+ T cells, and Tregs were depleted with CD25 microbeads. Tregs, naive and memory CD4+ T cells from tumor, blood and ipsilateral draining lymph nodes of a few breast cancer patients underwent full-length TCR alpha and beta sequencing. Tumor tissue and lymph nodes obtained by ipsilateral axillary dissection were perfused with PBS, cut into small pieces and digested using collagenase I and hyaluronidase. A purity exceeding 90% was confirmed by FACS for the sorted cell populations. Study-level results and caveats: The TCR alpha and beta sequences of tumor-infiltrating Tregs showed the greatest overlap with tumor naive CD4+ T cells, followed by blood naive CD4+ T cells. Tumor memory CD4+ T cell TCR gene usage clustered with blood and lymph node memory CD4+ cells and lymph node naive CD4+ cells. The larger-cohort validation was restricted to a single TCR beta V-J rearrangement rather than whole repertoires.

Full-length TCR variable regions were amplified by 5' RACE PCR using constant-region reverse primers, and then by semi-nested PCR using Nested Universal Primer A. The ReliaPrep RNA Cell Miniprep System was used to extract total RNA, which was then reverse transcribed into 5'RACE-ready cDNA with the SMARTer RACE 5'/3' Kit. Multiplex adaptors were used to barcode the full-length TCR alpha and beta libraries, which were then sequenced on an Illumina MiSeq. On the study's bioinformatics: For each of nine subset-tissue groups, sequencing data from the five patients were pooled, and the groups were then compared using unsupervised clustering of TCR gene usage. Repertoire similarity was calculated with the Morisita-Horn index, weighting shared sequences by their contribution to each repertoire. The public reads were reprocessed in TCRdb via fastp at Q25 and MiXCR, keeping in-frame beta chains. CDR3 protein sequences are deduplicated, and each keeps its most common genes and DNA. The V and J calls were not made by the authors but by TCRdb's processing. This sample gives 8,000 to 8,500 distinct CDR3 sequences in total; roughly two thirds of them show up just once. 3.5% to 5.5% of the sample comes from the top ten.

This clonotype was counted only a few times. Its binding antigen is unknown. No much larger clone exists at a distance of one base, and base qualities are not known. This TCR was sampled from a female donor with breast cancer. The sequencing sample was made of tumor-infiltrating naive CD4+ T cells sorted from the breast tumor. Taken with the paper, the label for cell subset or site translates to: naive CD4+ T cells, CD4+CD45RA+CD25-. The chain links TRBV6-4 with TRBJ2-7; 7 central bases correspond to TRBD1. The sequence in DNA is TGTGCCAGCAAAATAGGGGGCGAACAGGGTTACGAGCAGTACTTC. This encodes CASKIGGEQGYEQYF.